This TCR beta chain was sequenced for a study of blood T cell repertoires in COVID-19. The table came from immunoSEQ multiplex PCR; TCRdb's copy has only in-frame clones and leaves some out. The table lists roughly 130,000 clones, 84% of them singletons. Deletions cut 8 bases from V and 4 bases from J, with 11 bases between. The V gene's germline CDR1 is SNHLY and CDR2 FYNNEI. The CDR3 runs 12 residues. The sequence was obtained from a man in his forties with acute COVID-19. The sample was PBMCs or T cells enriched from blood (not recorded which). This chain connects TRBV2 to TRBJ1-1; the D gene is possibly TRBD1 (6 bases). CDR3 amino acids: CASGGAFTEAFF. CDR3 bases: TGTGCCAGCGGGGGGGCATTCACTGAAGCTTTCTTT. The full variable domain, completed using reference TRBV2 and TRBJ1-1, is EPEVTQTPSHQVTQMGQEVILRCVPISNHLYFYWYRQILGQKVEFLVSFYNNEISEKSEIFDDQFSVERPDGSNFTLKIRSTKLEDSAMYFCASGGAFTEAFFGQGTRLTVV.